The clone carrying this T cell receptor (beta chain) was picked up a small number of times. What it binds is unknown. CDR1 is SGDLS and CDR2 is YYNGEE in the germline V gene. The CDR3 sequence is 14 residues long. V shed 3 bases and J 9 bases; nucleotides not matched to a gene: 7. The record originates from a study of CD8+ T cells in alopecia areata. Whole-study results and caveats: The study also sequences resident alphabeta T cells of normal skin in scalp samples.

It was from alopecia areata patients that lesional scalp punch biopsies and peripheral blood were collected. Following RNA extraction, reverse transcription yielded cDNA that acted as the sequencing template. Sequencing was performed with immunoSEQ multiplex PCR; in TCRdb, only in-frame clones are kept and a portion is missing. The sample has over 150,000 clones; roughly 60% are singletons. This sequence joins TRBV9 and TRBJ2-1; TRBD2 matches 9 bases. The sequencing used CD4+ T cells sorted from blood, collected at week 0. The source is a human donor with alopecia areata. The CDR3 loop is CASSATSGLGEQFF. The CDR3 DNA sequence: TGTGCCAGCAGCGCGACTAGCGGCCTGGGTGAGCAGTTCTTC.